This TCR beta chain was profiled in a study of radiation and T cells in renal cell carcinoma. Noted time point: blood 4 weeks post-SBRT, at nephrectomy. The treatment was: 15 Gy SBRT to primary tumor, nephrectomy 4 weeks later. The V gene end was trimmed by 7 bases and the J gene end by 7 bases; junction bases not matched to a gene: 7. The CDR3 is made up of 13 amino acids. Germline CDR1 SGHRS, CDR2 YFSETQ. Clones were sequenced by immunoSEQ multiplex PCR, and TCRdb holds only the in-frame ones, with some missing. The repertoire consists of some 100,000 clones, with 70% to 85% occurring once and the leading ten covering roughly 7.9%.

The clonotype originates from a man in his 60s with renal cell carcinoma. The sequences come from blood, collected from a patient whose treatment included radiotherapy and nephrectomy. The genes are TRBV5-1 and TRBJ2-1; 8 nucleotides align to TRBD2. CDR3 region: CASSGLGRNEQFF. Written as DNA, the CDR3 is TGCGCCAGCTCGGGACTAGGTAGGAATGAGCAGTTCTTC.